The present T cell receptor beta chain was sequenced within a study of T cells after yellow fever vaccination. Study background: Fractions of low cell number were prepared using SMART-Seq v4 Ultra Low Input. Points from the study as a whole: Repertoires obtained by FACS sorting could include abundant clonotypes that entered as contaminants from the bulk population.

This clonotype was seen at least ten times. Its target is unknown. The CDR3 length is 16 residues. V lost 0 bases to trimming and J lost 6 bases, with 13 bases between them. Germline V CDR1 and CDR2: SGHRS, YFSETQ. TCRdb processed the 5' RACE reads anew with MiXCR; each CDR3 protein has one entry. The sample shows hundreds of thousands of distinct CDR3 sequences, roughly a fifth of them seen only once. The sequence derives from a man aged 18 to 35 who received the YFV17D yellow fever vaccine. The chain employs TRBV5-1 and TRBJ1-6, with TRBD1 as a possible D gene (6 bases). Sequencing was performed on PBMCs, taken less than 25 days after the first yellow fever vaccination. CDR3 loop: CASSLDQGSPNSPLHF. The CDR3 DNA sequence: TGCGCCAGCAGCTTGGATCAGGGGTCGCCTAATTCACCCCTCCACTTT.